This TCR beta chain came from a study of blood T cell repertoires in COVID-19. Study as a whole: Sites in the United States, Italy and Spain provided acute and convalescent COVID-19 samples.

Germline V gene data show CDR1 as SGHRS and CDR2 as YFSETQ. The ends lost 3 bases at V and 8 bases at J; junction bases unmatched: 9. This CDR3 region has 15 residues. As originally analysed: For nucleated cells, counts were estimated from reference gene primer amplification. Profiled with immunoSEQ multiplex PCR; TCRdb holds only in-frame clones, not every one. V, J and clone size are those of that table, while D and trimming were read from the DNA. This table has around 210,000 clones, 70% to 85% appearing once. The sample comprised peripheral blood. The chain employs TRBV5-1 and TRBJ1-4; 8 positions agree with TRBD1. This sequence originates from a human donor in a cohort sampled during active COVID-19. The CDR3 is CASSYPGTGEEKLFF. CDR3 nucleotide sequence: TGCGCCAGCAGCTATCCCGGGACAGGAGAGGAAAAACTGTTTTTT.